The clone carrying this T cell receptor (beta chain) has just a few counts. What it recognizes is unknown. V lost 6 bases and J lost 1, with 4 bases in between. CDR3 length: 12 residues. Germline CDR1 and CDR2: MNHEY and SVGAGI. This sample was taken from a study of graft-versus-host responses after intestinal transplantation. Background on the study: Multivisceral, liver-intestinal, or isolated intestinal grafts were transplanted into recipients. Once they had received anti-thymocyte globulin induction, all recipients took tacrolimus and steroids for approximately 3 years. Regarding the study as a whole: Patients who carried graft-donor T cell macrochimerism also had high graft-versus-host to host-versus-graft clonal ratios in their allografts.

Profiled with immunoSEQ multiplex PCR; TCRdb holds only in-frame clones, not every one. The sample has more than 100,000 clones; about 93% are singletons. V gene TRBV6-5 combines with J gene TRBJ1-3, with no clear D. The TCR originated in a human donor who received an intestinal transplant. This specimen was unstimulated CD4+ T cells sorted from spleen or lymph node cells, taken before intestinal transplant. Here the CDR3 reads CASRGSGNTIYF. CDR3 DNA sequence: TGTGCCAGCAGGGGTTCTGGAAACACCATATATTTT.